The clone carrying this T cell receptor beta chain has a count of ten or more. The germline gene is not matched at one end of the junction; a read error may be the cause. From germline, CDR1 is SNHLY and CDR2 FYNNEI. CDR3 length: 14 residues. The sample comes from a study of regulatory T cells in long-lasting Graves disease. The time point denotes: newly diagnosed GD, antithyroid drugs for less than 3 months. RNA from PBMCs was the source of the TCR library. Arm-PCR with iRepertoire HTBI primers amplified the CDR3 regions for these TCR beta libraries. TCRdb used MiXCR to reprocess the multiplex PCR reads, holding one entry per CDR3 protein. The sample has more than 300,000 distinct CDR3 sequences; roughly a sixth are singletons.

The sequence was obtained from a female donor with Graves disease. The chain uses TRBV2 and TRBJ2-2, with a tentative D call TRBD2 (6 bases). Here the sequenced sample was peripheral blood mononuclear cells (PBMCs), taken at new diagnosis, from a patient treated with antithyroid drugs. The DNA for the CDR3 is TGTGCCAGCAGTGTGGGCCCGTCTGGCGGGGAGTTGTTTTTT. This sequence encodes CASSVGPSGGELFF.